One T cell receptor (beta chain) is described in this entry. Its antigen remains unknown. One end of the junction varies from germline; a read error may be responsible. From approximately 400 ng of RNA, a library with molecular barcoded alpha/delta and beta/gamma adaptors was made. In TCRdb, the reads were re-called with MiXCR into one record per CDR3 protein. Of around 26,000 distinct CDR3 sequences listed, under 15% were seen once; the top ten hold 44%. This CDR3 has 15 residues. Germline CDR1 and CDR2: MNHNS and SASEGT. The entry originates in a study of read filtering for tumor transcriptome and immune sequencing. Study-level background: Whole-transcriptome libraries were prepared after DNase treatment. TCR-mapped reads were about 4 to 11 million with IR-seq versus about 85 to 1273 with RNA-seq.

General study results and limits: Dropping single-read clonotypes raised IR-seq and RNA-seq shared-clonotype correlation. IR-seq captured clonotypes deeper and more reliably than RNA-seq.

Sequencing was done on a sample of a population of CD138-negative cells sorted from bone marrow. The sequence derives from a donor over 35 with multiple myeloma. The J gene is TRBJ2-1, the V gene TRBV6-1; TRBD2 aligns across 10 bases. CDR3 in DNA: TGCGCCAGCAGGTTAGCGGGAGGCCCAAACAGTGAGCAGTTCTTC. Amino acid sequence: CASRLAGGPNSEQFF.